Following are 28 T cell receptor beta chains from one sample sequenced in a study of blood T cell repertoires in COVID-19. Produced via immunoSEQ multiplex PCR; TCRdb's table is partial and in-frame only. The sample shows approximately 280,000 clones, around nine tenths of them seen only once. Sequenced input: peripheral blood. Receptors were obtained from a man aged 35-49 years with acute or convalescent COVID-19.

DNA of the CDR3: TGTGCCAGCAGTCCAGGGTATAGAGAGACCCAGTACTTC. Protein: CASSPGYRETQYF. The chain carries TRBV12-3 or TRBV12-4 and TRBJ2-5; a weak D match, TRBD1 (5 bases). This CDR3 region has 13 residues. Trimming cost V 5 bases and J 4 bases, with 11 bases left between them.

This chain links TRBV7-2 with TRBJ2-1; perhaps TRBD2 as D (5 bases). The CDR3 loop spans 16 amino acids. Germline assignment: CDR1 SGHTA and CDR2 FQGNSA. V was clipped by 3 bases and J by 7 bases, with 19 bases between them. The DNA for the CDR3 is TGTGCCAGCAGCTTGAGGGCGGGTCTCCCGAAGAATGAGCAGTTCTTC. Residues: CASSLRAGLPKNEQFF.

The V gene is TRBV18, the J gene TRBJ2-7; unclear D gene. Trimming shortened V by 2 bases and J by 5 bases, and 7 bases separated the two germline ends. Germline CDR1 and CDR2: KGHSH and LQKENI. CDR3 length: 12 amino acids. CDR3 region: CASSPGGNEQYF. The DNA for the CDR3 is TGTGCCAGCTCACCAGGCGGCAACGAGCAGTACTTC.

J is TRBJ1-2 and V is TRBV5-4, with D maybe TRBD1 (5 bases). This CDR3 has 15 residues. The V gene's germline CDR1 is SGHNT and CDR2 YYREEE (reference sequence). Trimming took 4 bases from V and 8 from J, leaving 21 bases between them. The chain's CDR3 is CASSLPGPSGRGYTF. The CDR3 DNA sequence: TGTGCCAGCAGCCTTCCGGGGCCTAGCGGTAGGGGCTACACCTTC. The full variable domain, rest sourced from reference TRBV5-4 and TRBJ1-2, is ETGVTQSPTHLIKTRGQQVTLRCSSQSGHNTVSWYQQALGQGPQFIFQYYREEENGRGNFPPRFSGLQFPNYSSELNVNALELDDSALYLCASSLPGPSGRGYTFGSGTRLTVV.

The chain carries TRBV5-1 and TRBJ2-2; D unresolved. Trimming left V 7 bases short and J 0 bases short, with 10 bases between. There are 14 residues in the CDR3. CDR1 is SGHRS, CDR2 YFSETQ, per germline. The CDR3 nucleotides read TGCGCCAGCCGTCGAGGCTCGAACACCGGGGAGCTGTTTTTT. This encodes CASRRGSNTGELFF.

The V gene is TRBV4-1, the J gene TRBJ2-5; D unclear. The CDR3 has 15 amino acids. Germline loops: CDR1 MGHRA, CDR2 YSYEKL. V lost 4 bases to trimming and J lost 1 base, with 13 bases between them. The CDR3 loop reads CASSPEAGTQETQYF. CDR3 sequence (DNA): TGCGCCAGCAGCCCCGAGGCCGGAACCCAAGAGACCCAGTACTTC.

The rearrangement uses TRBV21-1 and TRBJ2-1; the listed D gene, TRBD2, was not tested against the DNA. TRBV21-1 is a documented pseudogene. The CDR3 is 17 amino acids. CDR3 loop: CASSKPGLAGANNEQFF. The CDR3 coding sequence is TGTGCCAGCAGCAAACCGGGACTAGCGGGGGCCAACAATGAGCAGTTCTTC.

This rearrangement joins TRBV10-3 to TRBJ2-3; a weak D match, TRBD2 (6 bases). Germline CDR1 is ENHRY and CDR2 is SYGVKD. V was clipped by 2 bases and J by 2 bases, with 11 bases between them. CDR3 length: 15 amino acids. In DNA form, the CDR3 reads TGTGCCATCAGTGAGAAGGCGGGATTCACAGATACGCAGTATTTT. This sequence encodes CAISEKAGFTDTQYF.

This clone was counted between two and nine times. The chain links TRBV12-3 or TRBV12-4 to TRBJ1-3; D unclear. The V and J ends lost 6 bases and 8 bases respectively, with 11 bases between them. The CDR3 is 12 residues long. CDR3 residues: CASRLNADTIYF. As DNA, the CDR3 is TGTGCCAGCAGGCTAAACGCGGACACCATATATTTT.

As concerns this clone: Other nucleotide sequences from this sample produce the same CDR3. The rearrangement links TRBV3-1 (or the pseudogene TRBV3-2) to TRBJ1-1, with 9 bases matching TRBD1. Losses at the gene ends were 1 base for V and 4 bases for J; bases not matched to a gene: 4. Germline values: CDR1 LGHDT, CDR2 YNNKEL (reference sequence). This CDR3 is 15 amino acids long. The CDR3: CASSQVLTGGTEAFF. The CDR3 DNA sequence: TGTGCCAGCAGCCAAGTTTTGACAGGGGGCACTGAAGCTTTCTTT.

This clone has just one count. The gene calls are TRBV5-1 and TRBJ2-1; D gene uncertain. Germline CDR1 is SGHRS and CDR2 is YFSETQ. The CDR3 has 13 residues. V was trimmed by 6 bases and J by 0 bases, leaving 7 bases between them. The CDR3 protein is CASKPGSYNEQFF. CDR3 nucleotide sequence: TGCGCCAGCAAACCGGGCTCCTACAATGAGCAGTTCTTC. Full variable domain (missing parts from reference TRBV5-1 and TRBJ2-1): KAGVTQTPRYLIKTRGQQVTLSCSPISGHRSVSWYQQTPGQGLQFLFEYFSETQRNKGNFPGRFSGRQFSNSRSEMNVSTLELGDSALYLCASKPGSYNEQFFGPGTRLTVL.

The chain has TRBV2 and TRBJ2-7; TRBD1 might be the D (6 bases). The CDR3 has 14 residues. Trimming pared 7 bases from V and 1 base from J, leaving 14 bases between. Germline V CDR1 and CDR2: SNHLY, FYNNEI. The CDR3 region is CASTTGIFSYEQYF. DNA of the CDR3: TGTGCCAGCACCACAGGGATTTTTTCCTACGAGCAGTACTTC.

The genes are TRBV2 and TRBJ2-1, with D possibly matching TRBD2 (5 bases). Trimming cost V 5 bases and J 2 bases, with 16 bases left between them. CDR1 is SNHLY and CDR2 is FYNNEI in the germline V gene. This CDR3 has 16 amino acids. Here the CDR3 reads CASSSLDFAAYNEQFF. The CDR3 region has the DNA TGTGCCAGCAGTTCCTTGGACTTCGCCGCCTACAATGAGCAGTTCTTC.

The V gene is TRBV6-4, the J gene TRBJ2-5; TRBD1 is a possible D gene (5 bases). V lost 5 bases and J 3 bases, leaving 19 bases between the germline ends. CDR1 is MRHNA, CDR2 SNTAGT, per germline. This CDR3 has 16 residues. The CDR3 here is CASSTSGGHAEETQYF. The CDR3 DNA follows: TGTGCCAGCAGTACCTCCGGTGGACACGCCGAAGAGACCCAGTACTTC.

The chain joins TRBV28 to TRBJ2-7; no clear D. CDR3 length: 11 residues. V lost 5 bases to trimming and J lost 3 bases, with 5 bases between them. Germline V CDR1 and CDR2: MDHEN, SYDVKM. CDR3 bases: TGTGCCAGCAGTCATTTCTACGAGCAGTACTTC. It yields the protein CASSHFYEQYF.

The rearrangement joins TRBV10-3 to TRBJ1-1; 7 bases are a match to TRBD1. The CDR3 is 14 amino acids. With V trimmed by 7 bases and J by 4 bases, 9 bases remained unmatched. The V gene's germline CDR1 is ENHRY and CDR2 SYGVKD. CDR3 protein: CAINPQGLGTEAFF. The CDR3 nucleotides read TGTGCCATCAACCCACAGGGGCTGGGCACTGAAGCTTTCTTT.

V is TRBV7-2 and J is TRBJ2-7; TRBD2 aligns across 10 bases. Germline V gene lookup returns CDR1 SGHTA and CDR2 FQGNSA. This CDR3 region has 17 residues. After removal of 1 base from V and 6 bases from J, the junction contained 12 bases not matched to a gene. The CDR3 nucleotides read TGTGCCAGCAGCTTAGAGAGCTGGCTAGCGGGGGTCGCCGAGCAGTACTTC. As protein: CASSLESWLAGVAEQYF.

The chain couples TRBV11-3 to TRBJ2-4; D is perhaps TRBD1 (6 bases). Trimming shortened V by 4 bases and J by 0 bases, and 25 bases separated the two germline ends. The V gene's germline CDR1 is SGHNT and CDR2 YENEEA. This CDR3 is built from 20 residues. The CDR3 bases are TGTGCCAGCAGCTCACCAGGGGTCCCACTTATGAAGGGAGCCAAAAACATTCAGTACTTC. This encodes CASSSPGVPLMKGAKNIQYF.

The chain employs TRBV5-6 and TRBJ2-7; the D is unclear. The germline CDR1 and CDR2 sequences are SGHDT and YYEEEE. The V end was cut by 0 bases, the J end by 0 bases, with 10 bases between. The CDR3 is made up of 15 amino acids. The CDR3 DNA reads TGTGCCAGCAGCTTGGTCCACATGGTCTCCTACGAGCAGTACTTC. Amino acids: CASSLVHMVSYEQYF.

The CDR3 DNA sequence: TGTGCCAGCAGCTCTCGGACTTCCCAATACAATGAGCAGTTCTTC. This gives the protein CASSSRTSQYNEQFF. J is TRBJ2-1 and V is TRBV7-8; D may be TRBD2 (5 bases). V shed 4 bases and J shed 4 bases, with 14 bases lying between them. Germline assignment: CDR1 SGHVS and CDR2 FQNEAQ. The CDR3 loop spans 15 amino acids. The complete variable domain, with remaining parts taken from reference TRBV7-8 and TRBJ2-1, reads GAGVSQSPRYKVAKRGQDVALRCDPISGHVSLFWYQQALGQGPEFLTYFQNEAQLDKSGLPSDRFFAERPEGSVSTLKIQRTQQEDSAVYLCASSSRTSQYNEQFFGPGTRLTVL.

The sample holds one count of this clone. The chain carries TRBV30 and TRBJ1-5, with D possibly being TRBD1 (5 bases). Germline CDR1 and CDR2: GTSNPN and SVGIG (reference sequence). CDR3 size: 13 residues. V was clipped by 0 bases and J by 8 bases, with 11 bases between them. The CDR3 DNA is TGTGCCTGGAGTGTGGAAAGGGGCAAGCCCCAGCATTTT. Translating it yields CAWSVERGKPQHF.

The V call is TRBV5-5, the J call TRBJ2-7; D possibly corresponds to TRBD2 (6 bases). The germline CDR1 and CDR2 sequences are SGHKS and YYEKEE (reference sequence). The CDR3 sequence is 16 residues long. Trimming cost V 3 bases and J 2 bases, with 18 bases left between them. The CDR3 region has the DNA TGTGCCAGCAGCTGGAGGGGAACCGACAGTACCTACGAGCAGTACTTC. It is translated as CASSWRGTDSTYEQYF.

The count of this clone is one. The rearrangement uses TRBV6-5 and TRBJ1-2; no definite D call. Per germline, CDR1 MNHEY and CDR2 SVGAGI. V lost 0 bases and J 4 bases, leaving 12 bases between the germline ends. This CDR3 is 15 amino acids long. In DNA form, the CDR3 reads TGTGCCAGCAGTTACTCGACCACAAGAGGCTATGGCTACACCTTC. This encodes CASSYSTTRGYGYTF.

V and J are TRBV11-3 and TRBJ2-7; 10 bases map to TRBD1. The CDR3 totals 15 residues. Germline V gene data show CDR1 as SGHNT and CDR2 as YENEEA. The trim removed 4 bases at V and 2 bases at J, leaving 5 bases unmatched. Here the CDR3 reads CASSSGTGEPYEQYF. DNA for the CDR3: TGTGCCAGCAGCTCAGGGACAGGGGAGCCCTACGAGCAGTACTTC.

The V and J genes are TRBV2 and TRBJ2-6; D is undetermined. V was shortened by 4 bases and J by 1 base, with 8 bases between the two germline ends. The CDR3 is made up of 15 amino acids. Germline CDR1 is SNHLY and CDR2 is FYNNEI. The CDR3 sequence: CASSGDYSGANVLTF. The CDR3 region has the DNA TGTGCCAGCAGTGGCGATTATTCTGGGGCCAACGTCCTGACTTTC.

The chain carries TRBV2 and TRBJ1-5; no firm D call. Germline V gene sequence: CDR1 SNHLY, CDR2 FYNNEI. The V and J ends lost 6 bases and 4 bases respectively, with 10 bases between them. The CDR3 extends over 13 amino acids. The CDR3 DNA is TGTGCCAGCAGGCGTAACGCGAATCAGCCCCAGCATTTT. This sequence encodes CASRRNANQPQHF. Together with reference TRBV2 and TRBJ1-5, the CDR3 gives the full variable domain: EPEVTQTPSHQVTQMGQEVILRCVPISNHLYFYWYRQILGQKVEFLVSFYNNEISEKSEIFDDQFSVERPDGSNFTLKIRSTKLEDSAMYFCASRRNANQPQHFGDGTRLSIL.

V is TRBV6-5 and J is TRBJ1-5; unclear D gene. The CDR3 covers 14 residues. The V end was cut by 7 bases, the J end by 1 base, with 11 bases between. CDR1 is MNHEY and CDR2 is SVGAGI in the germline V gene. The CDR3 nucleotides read TGTGCCAGCACACGGAGTAGGAGCAATCAGCCCCAGCATTTT. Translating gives CASTRSRSNQPQHF.

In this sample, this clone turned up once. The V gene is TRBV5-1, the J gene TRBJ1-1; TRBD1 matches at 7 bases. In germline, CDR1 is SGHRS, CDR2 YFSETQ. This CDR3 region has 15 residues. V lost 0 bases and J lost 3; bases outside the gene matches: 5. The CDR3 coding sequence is TGCGCCAGCAGCTTGGAGGGGGCGTTCTACACTGAAGCTTTCTTT. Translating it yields CASSLEGAFYTEAFF.